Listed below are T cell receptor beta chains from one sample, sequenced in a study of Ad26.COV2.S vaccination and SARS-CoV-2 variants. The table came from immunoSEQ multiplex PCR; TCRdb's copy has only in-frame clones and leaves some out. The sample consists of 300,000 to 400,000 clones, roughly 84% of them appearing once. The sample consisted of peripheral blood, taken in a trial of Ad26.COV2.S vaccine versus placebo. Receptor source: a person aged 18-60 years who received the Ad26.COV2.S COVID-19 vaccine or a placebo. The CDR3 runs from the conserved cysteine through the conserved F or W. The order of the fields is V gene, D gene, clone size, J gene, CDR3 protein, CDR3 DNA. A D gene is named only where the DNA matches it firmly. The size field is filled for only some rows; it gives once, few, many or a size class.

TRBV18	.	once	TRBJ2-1	CASSPPYWSNEQFF	TGTGCCAGCTCACCACCGTATTGGAGTAATGAGCAGTTCTTC
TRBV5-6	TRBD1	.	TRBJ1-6	CASRRTGFNSPLHF	TGTGCCAGCAGGAGGACAGGGTTTAATTCACCCCTCCACTTT
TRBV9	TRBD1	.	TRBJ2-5	CASSVTGVETQYF	TGTGCCAGCAGCGTGACAGGGGTAGAGACCCAGTACTTC
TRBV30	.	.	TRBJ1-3	CAWRPGGTATGNTIYF	TGTGCCTGGAGACCCGGGGGGACGGCAACTGGAAACACCATATATTTT
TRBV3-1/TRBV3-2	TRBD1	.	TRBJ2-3	CASSQRDRGSTDTQYF	TGTGCCAGCAGCCAACGGGACAGGGGAAGCACAGATACGCAGTATTTT
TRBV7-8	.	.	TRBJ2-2	CASSLRKKDASTGELFF	TGTGCCAGCAGCTTAAGGAAAAAGGATGCGAGCACCGGGGAGCTGTTTTTT
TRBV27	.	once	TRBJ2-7	CASSLPGPGYEQYF	TGTGCCAGCAGTTTGCCGGGACCGGGCTACGAGCAGTACTTC
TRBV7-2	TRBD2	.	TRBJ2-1	CASSFPPLGLAGDNEQFF	TGTGCCAGCAGCTTTCCTCCGTTGGGACTAGCGGGGGACAATGAGCAGTTCTTC
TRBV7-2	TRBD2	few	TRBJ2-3	CASSTGLAGAADTQYF	TGTGCCAGCAGCACCGGACTAGCGGGAGCGGCGGATACGCAGTATTTT
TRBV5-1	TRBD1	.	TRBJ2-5	CASSPGQKQETQYF	TGCGCCAGCAGCCCGGGACAGAAACAAGAGACCCAGTACTTC
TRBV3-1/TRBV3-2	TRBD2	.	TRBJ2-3	CASSQGLAGPRDTQYF	TGTGCCAGCAGCCAAGGGCTAGCGGGGCCGAGGGATACGCAGTATTTT
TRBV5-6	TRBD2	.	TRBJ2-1	CASSESGRPYNEQFF	TGTGCCAGCAGCGAAAGCGGGAGGCCTTACAATGAGCAGTTCTTC
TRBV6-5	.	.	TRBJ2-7	CASWAGIHEQYF	TGTGCCAGCTGGGCAGGGATCCACGAGCAGTACTTC
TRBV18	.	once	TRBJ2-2	CASSRNSNTGELFF	TGTGCCAGCTCACGAAATAGTAACACCGGGGAGCTGTTTTTT
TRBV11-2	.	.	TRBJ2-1	CASSLRSAPLYNEQFF	TGTGCCAGCAGCTTAAGGAGCGCGCCCCTCTACAATGAGCAGTTCTTC
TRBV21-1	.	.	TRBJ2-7	CASSKNGASRSYEQYF	TGTGCCAGCAGCAAAAACGGAGCTAGTCGGTCCTACGAGCAGTACTTC
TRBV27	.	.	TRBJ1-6	CASSLGGRPSPLHF	TGTGCCAGCAGTTTAGGCGGGAGGCCTTCACCCCTCCACTTT
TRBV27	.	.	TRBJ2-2	CASSFSENTGELFF	TGTGCCAGCAGTTTTTCTGAAAACACCGGGGAGCTGTTTTTT
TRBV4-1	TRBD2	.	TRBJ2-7	CASSQEAGVYEQYF	TGCGCCAGCAGCCAAGAAGCGGGAGTCTACGAGCAGTACTTC
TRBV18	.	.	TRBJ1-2	CASSVGSYGYTF	TGTGCCAGCTCGGTCGGGTCATATGGCTACACCTTC
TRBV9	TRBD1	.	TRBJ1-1	CASSVTGAIYTEAFF	TGTGCCAGCAGCGTGACAGGGGCTATTTACACTGAAGCTTTCTTT